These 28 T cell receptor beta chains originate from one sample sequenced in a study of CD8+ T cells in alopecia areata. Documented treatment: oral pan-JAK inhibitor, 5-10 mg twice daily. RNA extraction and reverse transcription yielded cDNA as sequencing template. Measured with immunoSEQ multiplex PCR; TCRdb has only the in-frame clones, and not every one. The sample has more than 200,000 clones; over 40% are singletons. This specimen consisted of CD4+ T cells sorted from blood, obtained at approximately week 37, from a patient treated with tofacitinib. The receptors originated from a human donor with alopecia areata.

CDR3 sequence (DNA): TGCAGCGTTTACTTGGAATATGGCTACACCTTC. Protein sequence: CSVYLEYGYTF. V gene TRBV29-1 combines with J gene TRBJ1-2, with unresolved D. Germline V gives CDR1 SQVTM, CDR2 ANQGSEA. CDR3 size: 11 residues. V lost 5 bases and J 5 bases, leaving 9 bases between the germline ends.

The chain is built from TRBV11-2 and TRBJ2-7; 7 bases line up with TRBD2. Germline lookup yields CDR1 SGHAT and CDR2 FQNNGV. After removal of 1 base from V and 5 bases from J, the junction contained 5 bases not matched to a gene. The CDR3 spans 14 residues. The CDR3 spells CASSLVRLADEQYF. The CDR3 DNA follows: TGTGCCAGCAGCTTAGTCCGACTAGCAGACGAGCAGTACTTC.

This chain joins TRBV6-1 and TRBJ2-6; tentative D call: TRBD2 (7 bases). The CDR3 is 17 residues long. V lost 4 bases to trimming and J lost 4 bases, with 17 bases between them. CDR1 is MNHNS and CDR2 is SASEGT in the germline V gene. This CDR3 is CASSGHPGGPGANVLTF. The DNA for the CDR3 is TGTGCCAGCAGTGGCCACCCCGGGGGGCCAGGGGCCAACGTCCTGACTTTC.

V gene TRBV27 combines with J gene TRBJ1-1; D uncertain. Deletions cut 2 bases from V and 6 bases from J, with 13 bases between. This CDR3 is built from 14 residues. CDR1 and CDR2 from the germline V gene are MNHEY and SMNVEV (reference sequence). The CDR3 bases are TGTGCCAGCAGTTTAAGGGTTGGGTCGGCTGAAGCTTTCTTT. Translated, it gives CASSLRVGSAEAFF.

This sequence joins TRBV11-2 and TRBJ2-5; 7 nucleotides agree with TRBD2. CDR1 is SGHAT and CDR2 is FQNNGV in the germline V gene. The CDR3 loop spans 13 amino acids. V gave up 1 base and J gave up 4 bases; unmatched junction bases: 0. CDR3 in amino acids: CASSLGLAETQYF. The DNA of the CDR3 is TGTGCCAGCAGCTTAGGACTAGCAGAGACCCAGTACTTC.

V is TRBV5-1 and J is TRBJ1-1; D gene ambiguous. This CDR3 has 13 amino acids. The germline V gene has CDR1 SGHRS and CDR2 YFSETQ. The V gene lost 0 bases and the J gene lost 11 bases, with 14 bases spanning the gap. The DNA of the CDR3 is TGCGCCAGCAGCTTGGCCAAGTATGGACGGGCTTTCTTT. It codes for CASSLAKYGRAFF.

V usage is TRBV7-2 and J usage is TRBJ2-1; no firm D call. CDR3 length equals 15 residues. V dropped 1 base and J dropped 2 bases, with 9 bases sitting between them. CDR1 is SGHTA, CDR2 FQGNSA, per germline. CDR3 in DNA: TGTGCCAGCAGCTTAGTTTTCGGAACCTACAATGAGCAGTTCTTC. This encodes CASSLVFGTYNEQFF.

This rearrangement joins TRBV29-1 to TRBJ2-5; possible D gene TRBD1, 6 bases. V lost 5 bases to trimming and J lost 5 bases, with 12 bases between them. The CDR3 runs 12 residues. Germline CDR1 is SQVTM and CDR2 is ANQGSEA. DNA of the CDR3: TGCAGCGTTAATTCCCAGGGGGAGACCCAGTACTTC. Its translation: CSVNSQGETQYF. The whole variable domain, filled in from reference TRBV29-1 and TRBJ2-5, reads SAVISQKPSRDICQRGTSLTIQCQVDSQVTMMFWYRQQPGQSLTLIATANQGSEATYESGFVIDKFPISRPNLTFSTLTVSNMSPEDSSIYLCSVNSQGETQYFGPGTRLLVL.

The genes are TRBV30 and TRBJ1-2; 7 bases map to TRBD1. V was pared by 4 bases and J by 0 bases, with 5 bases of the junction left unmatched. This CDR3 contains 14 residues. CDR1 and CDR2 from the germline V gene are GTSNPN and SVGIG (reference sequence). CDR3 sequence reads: CAWTQTGPNYGYTF. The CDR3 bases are TGTGCCTGGACCCAGACAGGGCCTAACTATGGCTACACCTTC.

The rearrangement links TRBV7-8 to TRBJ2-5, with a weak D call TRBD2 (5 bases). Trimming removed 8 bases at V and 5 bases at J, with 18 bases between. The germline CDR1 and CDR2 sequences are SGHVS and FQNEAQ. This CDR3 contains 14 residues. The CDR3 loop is CASYSPGLRETQYF. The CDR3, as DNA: TGTGCCAGCTACTCTCCGGGGTTGCGGGAGACCCAGTACTTC.

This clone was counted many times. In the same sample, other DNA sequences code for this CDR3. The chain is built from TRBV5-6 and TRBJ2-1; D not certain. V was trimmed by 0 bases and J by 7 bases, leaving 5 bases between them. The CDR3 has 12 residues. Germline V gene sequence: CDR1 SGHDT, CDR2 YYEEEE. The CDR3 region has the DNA TGTGCCAGCAGCTTGGTAAGGAATGAGCAGTTCTTC. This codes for CASSLVRNEQFF.

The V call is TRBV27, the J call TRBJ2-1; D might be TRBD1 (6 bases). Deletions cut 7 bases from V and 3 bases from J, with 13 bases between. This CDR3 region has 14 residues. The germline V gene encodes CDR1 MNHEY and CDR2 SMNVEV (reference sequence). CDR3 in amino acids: CASTARGNYNEQFF. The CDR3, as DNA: TGTGCCAGCACCGCCAGGGGCAACTACAATGAGCAGTTCTTC.

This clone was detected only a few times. This chain's CDR3 is CAWSVMGRATEAFF. Written as DNA, the CDR3 is TGTGCCTGGAGTGTAATGGGGAGGGCCACTGAAGCTTTCTTT. The chain has TRBV30 and TRBJ1-1; no reliable D call. V shed 0 bases and J shed 4 bases, with 12 bases lying between them. There are 14 residues in the CDR3. The germline gives CDR1 GTSNPN, CDR2 SVGIG (reference sequence).

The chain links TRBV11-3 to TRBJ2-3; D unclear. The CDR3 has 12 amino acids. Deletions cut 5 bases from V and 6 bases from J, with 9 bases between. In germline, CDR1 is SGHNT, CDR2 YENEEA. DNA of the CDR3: TGTGCCAGCAGCACCAGTGGGGATACGCAGTATTTT. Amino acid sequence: CASSTSGDTQYF.

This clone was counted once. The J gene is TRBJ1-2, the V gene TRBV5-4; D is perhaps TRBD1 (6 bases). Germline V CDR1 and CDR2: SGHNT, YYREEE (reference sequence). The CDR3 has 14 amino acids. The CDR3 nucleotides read TGTGCATTCCGGAGGGGGGGCGGCCTCTATGGCTACACCTTC. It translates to CAFRRGGGLYGYTF.

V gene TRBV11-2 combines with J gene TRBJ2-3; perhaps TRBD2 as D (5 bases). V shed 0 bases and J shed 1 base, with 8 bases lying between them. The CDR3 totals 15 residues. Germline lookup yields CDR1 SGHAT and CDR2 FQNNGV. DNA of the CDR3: TGTGCCAGCAGCTTAGAGGGAGCCGGCACAGATACGCAGTATTTT. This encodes CASSLEGAGTDTQYF. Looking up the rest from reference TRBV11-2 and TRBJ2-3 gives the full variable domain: EAGVAQSPRYKIIEKRQSVAFWCNPISGHATLYWYQQILGQGPKLLIQFQNNGVVDDSQLPKDRFSAERLKGVDSTLKIQPAKLEDSAVYLCASSLEGAGTDTQYFGPGTRLTVL.

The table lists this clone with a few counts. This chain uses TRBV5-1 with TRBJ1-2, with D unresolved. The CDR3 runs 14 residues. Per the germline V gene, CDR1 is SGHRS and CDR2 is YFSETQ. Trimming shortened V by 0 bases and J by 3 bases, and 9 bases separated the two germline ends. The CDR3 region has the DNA TGCGCCAGCAGCTTGGATGCCGGCTACTATGGCTACACCTTC. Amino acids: CASSLDAGYYGYTF.

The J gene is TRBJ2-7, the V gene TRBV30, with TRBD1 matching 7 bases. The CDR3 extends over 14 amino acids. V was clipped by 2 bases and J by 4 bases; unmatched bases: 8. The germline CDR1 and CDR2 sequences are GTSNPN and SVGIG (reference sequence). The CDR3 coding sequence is TGTGCCTGGAGTCAGGGGGATTCAGTTTACGAGCAGTACTTC. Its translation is CAWSQGDSVYEQYF.

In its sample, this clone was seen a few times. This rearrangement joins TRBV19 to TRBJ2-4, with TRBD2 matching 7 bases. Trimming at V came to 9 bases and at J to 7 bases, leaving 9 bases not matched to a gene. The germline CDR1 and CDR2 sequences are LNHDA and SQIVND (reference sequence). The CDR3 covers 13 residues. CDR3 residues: CASRSGGVNIQYF. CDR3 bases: TGTGCCAGCAGAAGTGGGGGGGTCAACATTCAGTACTTC.

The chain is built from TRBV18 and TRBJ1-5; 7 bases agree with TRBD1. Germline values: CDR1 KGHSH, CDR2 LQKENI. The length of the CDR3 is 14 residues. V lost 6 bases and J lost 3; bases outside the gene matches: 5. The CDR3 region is CASSHTGDNQPQHF. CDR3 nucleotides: TGTGCCAGCTCGCACACAGGGGACAATCAGCCCCAGCATTTT.

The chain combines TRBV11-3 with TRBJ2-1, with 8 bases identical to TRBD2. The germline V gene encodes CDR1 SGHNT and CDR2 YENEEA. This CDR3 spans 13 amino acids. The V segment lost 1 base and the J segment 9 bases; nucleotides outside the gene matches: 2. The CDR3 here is CASSLALAGEQFF. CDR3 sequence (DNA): TGTGCCAGCAGCTTAGCCCTAGCGGGTGAGCAGTTCTTC. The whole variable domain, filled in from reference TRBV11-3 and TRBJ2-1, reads EAGVVQSPRYKIIEKKQPVAFWCNPISGHNTLYWYLQNLGQGPELLIRYENEEAVDDSQLPKDRFSAERLKGVDSTLKIQPAELGDSAVYLCASSLALAGEQFFGPGTRLTVL.

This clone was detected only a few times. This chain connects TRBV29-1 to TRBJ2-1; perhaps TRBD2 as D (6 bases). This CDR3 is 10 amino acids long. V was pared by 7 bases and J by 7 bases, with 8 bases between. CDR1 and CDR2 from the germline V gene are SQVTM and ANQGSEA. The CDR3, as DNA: TGCAGCGGGGGGGAAAATGAGCAGTTCTTC. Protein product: CSGGENEQFF.

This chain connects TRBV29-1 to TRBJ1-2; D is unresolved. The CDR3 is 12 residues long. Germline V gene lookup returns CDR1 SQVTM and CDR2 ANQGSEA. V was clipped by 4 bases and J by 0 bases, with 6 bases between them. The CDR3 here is CSVAAANYGYTF. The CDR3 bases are TGCAGCGTTGCTGCAGCTAACTATGGCTACACCTTC. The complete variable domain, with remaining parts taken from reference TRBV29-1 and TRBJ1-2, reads SAVISQKPSRDICQRGTSLTIQCQVDSQVTMMFWYRQQPGQSLTLIATANQGSEATYESGFVIDKFPISRPNLTFSTLTVSNMSPEDSSIYLCSVAAANYGYTFGSGTRLTVV.

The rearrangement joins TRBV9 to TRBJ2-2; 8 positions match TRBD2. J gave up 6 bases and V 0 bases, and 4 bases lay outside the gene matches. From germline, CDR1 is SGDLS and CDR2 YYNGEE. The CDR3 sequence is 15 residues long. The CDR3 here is CASSVGLAFSGELFF. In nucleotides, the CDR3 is TGTGCCAGCAGCGTAGGACTAGCGTTCTCCGGGGAGCTGTTTTTT.

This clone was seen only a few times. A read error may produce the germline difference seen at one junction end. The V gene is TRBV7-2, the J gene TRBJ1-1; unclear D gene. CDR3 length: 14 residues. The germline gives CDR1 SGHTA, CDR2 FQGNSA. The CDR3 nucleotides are TGTGCCAGCAGCCCCCTGTTCGACCCACCCTTAGCGTCCTTT. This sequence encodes CASSPLFDPPLASF.

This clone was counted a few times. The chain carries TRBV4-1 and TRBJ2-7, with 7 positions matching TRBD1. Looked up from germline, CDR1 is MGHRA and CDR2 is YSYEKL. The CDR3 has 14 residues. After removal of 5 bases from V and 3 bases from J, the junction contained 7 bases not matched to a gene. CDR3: CASSSRTGDYEQYF. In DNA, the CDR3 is TGCGCCAGCAGCTCGCGGACAGGCGACTACGAGCAGTACTTC.

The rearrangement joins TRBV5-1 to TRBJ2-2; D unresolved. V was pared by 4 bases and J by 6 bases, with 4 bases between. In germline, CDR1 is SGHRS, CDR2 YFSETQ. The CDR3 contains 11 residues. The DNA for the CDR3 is TGCGCCAGCAGCCGGCCCGGGGAGCTGTTTTTT. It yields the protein CASSRPGELFF. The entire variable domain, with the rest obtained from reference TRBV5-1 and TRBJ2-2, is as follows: KAGVTQTPRYLIKTRGQQVTLSCSPISGHRSVSWYQQTPGQGLQFLFEYFSETQRNKGNFPGRFSGRQFSNSRSEMNVSTLELGDSALYLCASSRPGELFFGEGSRLTVL.

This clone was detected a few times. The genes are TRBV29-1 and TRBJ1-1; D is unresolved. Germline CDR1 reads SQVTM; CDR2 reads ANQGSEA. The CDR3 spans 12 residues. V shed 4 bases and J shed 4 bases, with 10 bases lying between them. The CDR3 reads CSVGAFGTEAFF. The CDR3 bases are TGCAGCGTTGGAGCGTTCGGCACTGAAGCTTTCTTT.